These 14 T cell receptor beta chains were sequenced from one sample in a study of cytomegalovirus exposure and HLA in healthy donors. This PCR relied on a set of 60 Vbeta primers and 13 Jbeta primers. TCRdb keeps only in-frame clones here, not all; method: immunoSEQ multiplex PCR. The sample shows 200,000 or so clones, about 70% of them seen only once. Sequencing input: PBMCs. Receptors originate from a man aged 35 to 55 in good health and CMV-seropositive.

V and J are TRBV5-6 and TRBJ1-1; TRBD1 matches 8 bases. J lost 3 bases, V lost 6 bases, and 7 bases had no gene match. This CDR3 has 14 residues. Per germline, CDR1 SGHDT and CDR2 YYEEEE. The CDR3 DNA sequence: TGTGCCAGCACCCAGGGGGCCGCGGACACTGAAGCTTTCTTT. Protein sequence: CASTQGAADTEAFF. Variable domain in full (rest from reference TRBV5-6 and TRBJ1-1): DAGVTQSPTHLIKTRGQQVTLRCSPKSGHDTVSWYQQALGQGPQFIFQYYEEEERQRGNFPDRFSGHQFPNYSSELNVNALLLGDSALYLCASTQGAADTEAFFGQGTRLTVV.

The chain carries TRBV10-3 and TRBJ2-7, with D perhaps matching TRBD2 (5 bases). CDR1 is ENHRY, CDR2 SYGVKD, per germline. The CDR3 is 13 residues long. Trimming stripped 8 bases from V and 1 base from J, with 12 bases between. CDR3: CAILREGSYEQYF. The CDR3 nucleotides are TGTGCCATCCTACGCGAGGGTTCCTACGAGCAGTACTTC.

CDR3 region: CASSLGMGGVQPQHF. CDR3 in DNA: TGTGCCAGCAGCTTAGGGATGGGAGGAGTTCAGCCCCAGCATTTT. The chain combines TRBV7-9 with TRBJ1-5; no definite D call. Germline CDR1 and CDR2: SEHNR and FQNEAQ (reference sequence). Between the trimmed V and J ends, which lost 1 base and 6 bases, there was a span of 13 bases. The CDR3 covers 15 residues.

This chain connects TRBV19 to TRBJ1-1, with D uncertain. The CDR3 is 15 amino acids. V lost 3 bases and J lost 1, with 12 bases in between. Germline V gene data show CDR1 as LNHDA and CDR2 as SQIVND (reference sequence). The CDR3 bases are TGTGCCAGTAGTATTCGGAGCAGCCGGAACACTGAAGCTTTCTTT. It is translated as CASSIRSSRNTEAFF.

V and J are TRBV7-6 and TRBJ1-6; no clear D gene. The CDR3 consists of 16 residues. Germline V gene data show CDR1 as SGHVS and CDR2 as FNYEAQ. The V and J ends lost 7 bases and 2 bases respectively, with 15 bases between them. CDR3: CASTPDSAAYNSPLHF. Written as DNA, the CDR3 is TGTGCCAGCACCCCTGATTCCGCAGCCTATAATTCACCCCTCCACTTT.

This chain links TRBV27 with TRBJ1-2; 10 nucleotides match TRBD1. This CDR3 has 18 amino acids. Germline values: CDR1 MNHEY, CDR2 SMNVEV (reference sequence). V was clipped by 7 bases and J by 7 bases; unmatched bases: 21. The CDR3 DNA follows: TGTGCCAGCATCAAACCTGGGGCGCCCGGACAGGGGGTTCTTGGCTACACCTTC. Its translation is CASIKPGAPGQGVLGYTF.

The rearrangement joins TRBV13 to TRBJ1-1; TRBD1 matches 8 bases. Germline V CDR1 and CDR2: PRHDT, FYEKMQ (reference sequence). This CDR3 comprises 15 residues. With V trimmed by 2 bases and J by 1 base, 3 bases remained unmatched. The chain's CDR3 is CASSLSGQGNTEAFF. The CDR3 region has the DNA TGTGCCAGCAGCTTAAGTGGACAGGGGAACACTGAAGCTTTCTTT.

The CDR3 reads CSVAGTALVGTEAFF. The CDR3 region has the DNA TGCAGCGTTGCCGGGACAGCGTTAGTTGGCACTGAAGCTTTCTTT. This chain uses TRBV29-1 with TRBJ1-1, with 7 bases aligning to TRBD1. The germline V gene has CDR1 SQVTM and CDR2 ANQGSEA. Trimming cost V 4 bases and J 4 bases; bases outside gene matches: 12. This CDR3 has 15 amino acids.

Only a few counts were recorded for this clone. The chain uses TRBV7-2 and TRBJ1-5; no clear D gene. Deletions cut 1 base from V and 5 bases from J, with 6 bases between. Per the germline V gene, CDR1 is SGHTA and CDR2 is FQGNSA. The CDR3 extends over 13 amino acids. CDR3 sequence: CASSLVSDQPQHF. For the CDR3, the DNA is TGTGCCAGCAGCTTAGTAAGCGATCAGCCCCAGCATTTT.

This clone appeared a single time. V usage is TRBV19 and J usage is TRBJ2-5, with 9 bases matching TRBD1. Looked up from germline, CDR1 is LNHDA and CDR2 is SQIVND (reference sequence). V lost 0 bases, J lost 6 bases, and 5 bases stayed unmatched. The length of the CDR3 is 15 residues. CDR3 in DNA: TGTGCCAGTAGTATAGAGGACAGGGGACAACAGACCCAGTACTTC. It encodes CASSIEDRGQQTQYF.

This clone has just a few counts. The chain uses TRBV11-3 and TRBJ1-1; 11 nucleotides line up with TRBD1. Germline loops: CDR1 SGHNT, CDR2 YENEEA. The CDR3 sequence is 14 residues long. J was trimmed by 4 bases and V by 4 bases; bases with no gene match: 2. CDR3 in amino acids: CASSSGTGGTEAFF. DNA for the CDR3: TGTGCCAGCAGCTCCGGGACAGGGGGCACTGAAGCTTTCTTT.

The J gene is TRBJ1-2, the V gene TRBV10-2; D possibly corresponds to TRBD1 (5 bases). The germline gives CDR1 WSHSY, CDR2 SAAADI. V was trimmed by 5 bases and J by 4 bases, leaving 11 bases between them. The CDR3 is made up of 13 amino acids. CDR3 in DNA: TGCGCCAGCAGTCCAGGGTACCTCTATGGCTACACCTTC. Its translation: CASSPGYLYGYTF.

The chain links TRBV6-5 to TRBJ1-1; 8 bases map to TRBD1. With 2 bases clipped from V and 4 bases from J, the junction kept 9 bases outside the gene matches. CDR3 size: 16 residues. The germline V gene encodes CDR1 MNHEY and CDR2 SVGAGI. The DNA for the CDR3 is TGTGCCAGCAGTTACGGGGTGGGACAGGACCCCACTGAAGCTTTCTTT. It specifies CASSYGVGQDPTEAFF.

The V call is TRBV6-5, the J call TRBJ1-2; tentative D call: TRBD1 (5 bases). The CDR3 loop spans 14 amino acids. V was shortened by 6 bases and J by 0 bases, with 11 bases between the two germline ends. From germline, CDR1 is MNHEY and CDR2 SVGAGI. In DNA form, the CDR3 reads TGTGCCAGCAGGCCGACAGTAGCTAACTATGGCTACACCTTC. Its translation: CASRPTVANYGYTF.